Detailed here is one T cell receptor (beta chain). Its antigen is unidentified. The cohort excluded patients with autoimmune disease history or systemic immunosuppression. Trimming pared 0 bases from V and 0 bases from J, leaving 15 bases between. Germline CDR1 and CDR2: SGHAT and FQNNGV. CDR3 size: 19 residues. The protocol was immunoSEQ multiplex PCR, while the TCRdb copy is restricted to in-frame clones and leaves out a portion. This table holds about 94,000 clones, around 87% found once. The data derive from a study of OX40 agonist ivuxolimab in advanced cancers. On the study more broadly: Dose-escalation patients had hepatocellular carcinoma, melanoma, renal cell or head and neck cancer. Study-wide findings and caveats: Among the lowest peripheral clonal expansion occurred in 0.1-3.0 mg/kg partial responders. Both blood CD4+ and CD8+ T cells showed clonal growth by week 6 at 0.1 to 3.0 mg/kg.

The chain carries TRBV11-2 and TRBJ1-6; D is ambiguous. This sequence originates from an adult with an advanced solid tumor such as melanoma, head and neck, liver or kidney cancer. The material was CD4+ or CD8+ T cells sorted from blood, obtained in a trial of the OX40 agonist ivuxolimab. The CDR3 DNA follows: TGTGCCAGCAGCTTAGATCGGAGCGGGCATGACTCCTATAATTCACCCCTCCACTTT. Translation: CASSLDRSGHDSYNSPLHF.